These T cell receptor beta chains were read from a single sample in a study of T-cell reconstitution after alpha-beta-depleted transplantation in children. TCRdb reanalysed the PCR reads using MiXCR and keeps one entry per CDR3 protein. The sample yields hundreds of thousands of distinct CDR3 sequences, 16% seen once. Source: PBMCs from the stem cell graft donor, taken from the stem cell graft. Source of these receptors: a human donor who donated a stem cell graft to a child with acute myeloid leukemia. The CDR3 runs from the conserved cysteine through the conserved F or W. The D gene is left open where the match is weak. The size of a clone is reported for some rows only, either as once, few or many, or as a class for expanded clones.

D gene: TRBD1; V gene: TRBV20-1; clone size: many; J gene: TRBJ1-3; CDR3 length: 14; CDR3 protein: CSAQGQVPGNTIYF; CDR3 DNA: TGCAGTGCCCAAGGACAGGTCCCAGGAAACACCATATATTTT
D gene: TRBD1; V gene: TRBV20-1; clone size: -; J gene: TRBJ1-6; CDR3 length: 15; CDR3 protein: CSARGGQAYNSPLHF; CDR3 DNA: TGCAGTGCTAGGGGGGGACAGGCCTATAATTCACCCCTCCACTTT
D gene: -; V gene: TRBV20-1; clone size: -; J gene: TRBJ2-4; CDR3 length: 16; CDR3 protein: CSARFTPGGTKNIQYF; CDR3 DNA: TGCAGTGCTAGGTTCACCCCAGGGGGGACCAAAAACATTCAGTACTTC
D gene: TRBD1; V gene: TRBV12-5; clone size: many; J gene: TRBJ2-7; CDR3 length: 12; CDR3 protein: CASGQGVYEQYF; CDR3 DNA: TGTGCTAGTGGTCAGGGGGTCTACGAGCAGTACTTC
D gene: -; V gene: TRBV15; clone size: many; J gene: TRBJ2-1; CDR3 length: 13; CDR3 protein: CATSADSDNEQFF; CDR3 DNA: TGTGCCACCAGCGCCGACAGTGACAATGAGCAGTTCTTC
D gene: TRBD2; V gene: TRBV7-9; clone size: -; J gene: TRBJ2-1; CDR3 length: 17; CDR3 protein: CASSLALAGARNNEQFF; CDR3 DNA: TGTGCCAGCAGCTTAGCCCTAGCGGGGGCCAGGAACAATGAGCAGTTCTTC
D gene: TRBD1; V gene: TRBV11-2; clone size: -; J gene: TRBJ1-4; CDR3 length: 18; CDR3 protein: CASTFGPGQGVTNEKLFF; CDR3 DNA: TGTGCCAGCACCTTTGGTCCGGGACAGGGAGTAACTAATGAAAAACTGTTTTTT
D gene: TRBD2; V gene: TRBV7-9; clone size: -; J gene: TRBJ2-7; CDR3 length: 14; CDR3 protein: CASSLPGLAGEQYF; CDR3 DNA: TGTGCCAGCAGCTTACCGGGACTAGCGGGGGAGCAGTACTTC
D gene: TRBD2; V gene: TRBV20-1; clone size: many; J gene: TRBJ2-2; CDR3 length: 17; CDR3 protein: CSASSRGSGGYTGELFF; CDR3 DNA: TGCAGTGCTAGCAGCCGGGGGAGCGGGGGATACACCGGGGAGCTGTTTTTT
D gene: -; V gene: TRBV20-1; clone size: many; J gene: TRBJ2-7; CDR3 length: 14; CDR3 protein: CSARAPGRLYEQYF; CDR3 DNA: TGCAGTGCTAGAGCTCCGGGACGCCTCTACGAGCAGTACTTC
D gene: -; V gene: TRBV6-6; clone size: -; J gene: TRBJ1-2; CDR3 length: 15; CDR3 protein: CASSYDGAANYGYTF; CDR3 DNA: TGTGCCAGCAGTTATGACGGGGCCGCCAACTATGGCTACACCTTC
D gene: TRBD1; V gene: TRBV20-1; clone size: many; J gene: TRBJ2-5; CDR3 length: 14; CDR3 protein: CSAPQGALRETQYF; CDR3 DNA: TGCAGTGCGCCGCAGGGGGCGCTTCGGGAGACCCAGTACTTC
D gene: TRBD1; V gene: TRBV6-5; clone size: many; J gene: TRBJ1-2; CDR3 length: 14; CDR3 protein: CASSSTGDRAGYTF; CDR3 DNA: TGTGCCAGCAGTTCAACAGGGGATCGGGCAGGCTACACCTTC
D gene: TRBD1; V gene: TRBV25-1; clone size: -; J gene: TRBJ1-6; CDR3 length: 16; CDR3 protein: CASTDATGMGNSPLHF; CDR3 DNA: TGTGCCAGCACTGACGCGACAGGGATGGGGAATTCACCCCTCCACTTT
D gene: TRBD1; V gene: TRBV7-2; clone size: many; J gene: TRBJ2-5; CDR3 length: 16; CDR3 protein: CASSLALGQGQETQYF; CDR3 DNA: TGTGCCAGCAGCTTAGCCCTCGGACAGGGGCAAGAGACCCAGTACTTC
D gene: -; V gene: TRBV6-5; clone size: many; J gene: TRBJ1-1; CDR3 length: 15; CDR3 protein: CASSYSGQGRTEAFF; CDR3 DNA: TGTGCCAGCAGTTACTCAGGGCAGGGTCGCACTGAAGCTTTCTTT
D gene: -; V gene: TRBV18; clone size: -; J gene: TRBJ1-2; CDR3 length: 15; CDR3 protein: CASSPQEGADYGYTF; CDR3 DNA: TGTGCCAGCTCACCACAGGAAGGGGCCGACTATGGCTACACCTTC
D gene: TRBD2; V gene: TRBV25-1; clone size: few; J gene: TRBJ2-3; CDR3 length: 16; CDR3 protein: CASSGARGAGTDTQYF; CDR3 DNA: TGTGCCAGCAGTGGAGCGCGGGGGGCAGGCACAGATACGCAGTATTTT
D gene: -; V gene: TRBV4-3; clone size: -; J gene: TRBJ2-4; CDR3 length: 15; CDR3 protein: CASSLRGAPKNIQYF; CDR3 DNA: TGCGCCAGCAGCCTACGCGGGGCGCCGAAAAACATTCAGTACTTC
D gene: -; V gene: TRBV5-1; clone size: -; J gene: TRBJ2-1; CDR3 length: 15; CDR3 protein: CASSLEVWTYNEQFF; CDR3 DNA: TGCGCCAGCAGCTTGGAGGTATGGACCTACAATGAGCAGTTCTTC
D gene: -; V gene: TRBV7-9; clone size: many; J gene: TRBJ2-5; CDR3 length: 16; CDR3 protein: CASSLWPGYTQETQYF; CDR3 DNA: TGTGCCAGCAGCTTATGGCCAGGGTATACCCAAGAGACCCAGTACTTC
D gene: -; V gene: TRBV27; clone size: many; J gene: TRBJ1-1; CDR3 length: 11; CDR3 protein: CASQPNTEAFF; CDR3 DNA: TGTGCCAGCCAGCCGAACACTGAAGCTTTCTTT
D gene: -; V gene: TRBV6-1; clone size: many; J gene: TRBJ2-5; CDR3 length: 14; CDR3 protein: CASSPGGVSETQYF; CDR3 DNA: TGTGCCAGCAGTCCCGGTGGGGTCTCGGAGACCCAGTACTTC
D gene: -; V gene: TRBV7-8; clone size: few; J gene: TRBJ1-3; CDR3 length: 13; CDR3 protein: CASSFDRSYTIYF; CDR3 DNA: TGTGCCAGCAGCTTCGACAGGTCCTACACCATATATTTT
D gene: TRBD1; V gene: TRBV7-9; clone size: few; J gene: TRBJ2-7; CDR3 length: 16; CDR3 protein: CASTVTGGQGYDEQYF; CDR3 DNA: TGTGCCAGCACCGTTACGGGGGGACAGGGCTACGACGAGCAGTACTTC
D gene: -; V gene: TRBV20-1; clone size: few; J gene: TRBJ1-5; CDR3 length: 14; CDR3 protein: CSARGQASNQPQHF; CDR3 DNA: TGCAGTGCTAGAGGGCAGGCTAGCAATCAGCCCCAGCATTTT
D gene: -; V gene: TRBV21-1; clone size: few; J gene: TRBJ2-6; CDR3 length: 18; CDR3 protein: CASSKDKGKVPGANVLTF; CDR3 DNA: TGTGCCAGCAGCAAAGATAAGGGGAAGGTACCTGGGGCCAACGTCCTGACTTTC
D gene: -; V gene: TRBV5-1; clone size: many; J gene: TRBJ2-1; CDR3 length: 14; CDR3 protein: CASSLASLNNEQFF; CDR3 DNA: TGCGCCAGCAGCTTGGCTAGCCTAAACAATGAGCAGTTCTTC
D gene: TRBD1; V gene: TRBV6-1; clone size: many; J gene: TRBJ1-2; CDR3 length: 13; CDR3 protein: CASSRQGTHGYTF; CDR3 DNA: TGTGCCAGCAGCCGACAGGGTACCCATGGCTACACCTTC
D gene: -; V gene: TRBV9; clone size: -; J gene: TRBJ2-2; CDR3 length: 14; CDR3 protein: CASSVTVDTGELFF; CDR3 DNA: TGTGCCAGCAGCGTAACAGTAGACACCGGGGAGCTGTTTTTT
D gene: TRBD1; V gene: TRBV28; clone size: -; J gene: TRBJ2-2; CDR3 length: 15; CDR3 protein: CASSWTGKNTGELFF; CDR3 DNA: TGTGCCTCCTCATGGACAGGAAAGAACACCGGGGAGCTGTTTTTT
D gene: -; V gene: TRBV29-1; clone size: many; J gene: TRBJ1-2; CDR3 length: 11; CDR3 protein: CSYSSGYGYTF; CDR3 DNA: TGCAGCTACTCCAGTGGCTATGGCTACACCTTC
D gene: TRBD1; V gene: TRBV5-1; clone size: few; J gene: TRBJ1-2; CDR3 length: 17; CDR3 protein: CASSLEGQGDKFGGYTF; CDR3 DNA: TGCGCCAGCAGCTTGGAAGGACAGGGGGACAAATTTGGAGGCTACACCTTC
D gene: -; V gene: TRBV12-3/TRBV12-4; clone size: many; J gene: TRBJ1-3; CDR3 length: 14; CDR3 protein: CASSSTASGNTIYF; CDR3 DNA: TGTGCCAGCAGTTCGACAGCCTCTGGAAACACCATATATTTT
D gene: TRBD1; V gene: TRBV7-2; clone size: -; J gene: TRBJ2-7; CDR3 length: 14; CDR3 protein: CASSANRGDYEQYF; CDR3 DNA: TGTGCCAGCAGCGCGAACAGGGGAGACTACGAGCAGTACTTC
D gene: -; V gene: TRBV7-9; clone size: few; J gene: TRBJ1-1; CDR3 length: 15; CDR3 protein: CASSLVRQVNTEAFF; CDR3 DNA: TGTGCCAGCAGCTTAGTCCGGCAGGTTAACACTGAAGCTTTCTTT
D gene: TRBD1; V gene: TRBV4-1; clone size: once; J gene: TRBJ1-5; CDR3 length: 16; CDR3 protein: CASSPGGGGTKQPQHF; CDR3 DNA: TGCGCCAGCAGCCCTGGGGGAGGGGGCACAAAGCAGCCCCAGCATTTT
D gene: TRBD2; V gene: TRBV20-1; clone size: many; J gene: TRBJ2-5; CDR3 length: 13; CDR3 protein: CSAGAGGPKTQYF; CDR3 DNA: TGCAGTGCTGGAGCGGGGGGGCCGAAGACCCAGTACTTC
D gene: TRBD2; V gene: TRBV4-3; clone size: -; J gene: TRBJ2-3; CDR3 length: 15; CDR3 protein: CASSRILAGPDTQYF; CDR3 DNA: TGCGCCAGCAGCCGCATTCTAGCGGGGCCAGATACGCAGTATTTT
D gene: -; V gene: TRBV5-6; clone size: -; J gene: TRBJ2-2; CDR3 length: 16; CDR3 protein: CASSPRRGANYRELFF; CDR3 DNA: TGTGCCAGCAGCCCGAGACGCGGGGCCAACTACCGGGAGCTGTTTTTT
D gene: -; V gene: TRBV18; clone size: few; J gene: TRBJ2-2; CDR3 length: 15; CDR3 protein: CASSPTDGNTGELFF; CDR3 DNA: TGTGCCAGCTCACCGACGGACGGGAACACCGGGGAGCTGTTTTTT
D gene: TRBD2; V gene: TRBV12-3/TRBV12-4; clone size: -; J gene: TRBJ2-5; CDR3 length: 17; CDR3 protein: CASSPGTSGGAEETQYF; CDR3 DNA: TGTGCCAGCAGCCCCGGGACTAGCGGGGGGGCCGAGGAGACCCAGTACTTC